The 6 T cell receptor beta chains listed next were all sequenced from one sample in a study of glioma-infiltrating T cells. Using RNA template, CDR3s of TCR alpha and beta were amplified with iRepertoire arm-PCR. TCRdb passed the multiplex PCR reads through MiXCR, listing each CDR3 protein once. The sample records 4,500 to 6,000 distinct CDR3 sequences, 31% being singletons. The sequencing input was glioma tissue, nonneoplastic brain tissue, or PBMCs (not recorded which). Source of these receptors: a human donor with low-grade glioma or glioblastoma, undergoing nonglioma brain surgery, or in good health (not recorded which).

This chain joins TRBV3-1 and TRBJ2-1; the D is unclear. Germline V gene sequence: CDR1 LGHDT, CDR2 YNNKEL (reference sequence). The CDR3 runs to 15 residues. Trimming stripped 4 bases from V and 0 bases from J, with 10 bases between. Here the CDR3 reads CASSLLLSSYNEQFF. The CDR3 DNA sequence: TGTGCCAGCAGCCTCCTCTTGAGCTCCTACAATGAGCAGTTCTTC.

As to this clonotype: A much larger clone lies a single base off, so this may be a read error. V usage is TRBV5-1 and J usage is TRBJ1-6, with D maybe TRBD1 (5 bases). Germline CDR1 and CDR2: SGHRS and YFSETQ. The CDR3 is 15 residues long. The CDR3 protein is CASRLDGGGNPPLHF. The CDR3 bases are TGCGCCAGCAGGTTGGACGGCGGGGGTAATCCACCCCTCCACTTT.

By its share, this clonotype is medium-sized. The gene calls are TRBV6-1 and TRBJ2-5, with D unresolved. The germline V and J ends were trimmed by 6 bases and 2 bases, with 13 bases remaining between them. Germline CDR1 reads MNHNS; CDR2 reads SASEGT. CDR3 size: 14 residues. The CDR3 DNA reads TGTGCCAGCAGCTCCACCGCCACTCAAGAGACCCAGTACTTC. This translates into CASSSTATQETQYF.

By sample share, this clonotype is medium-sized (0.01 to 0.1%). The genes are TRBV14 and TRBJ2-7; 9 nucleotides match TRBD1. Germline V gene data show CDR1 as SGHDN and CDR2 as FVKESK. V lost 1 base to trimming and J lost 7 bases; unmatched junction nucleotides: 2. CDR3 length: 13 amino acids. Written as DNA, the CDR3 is TGTGCCAGCAGCCAAGCGACAGGGGGAGAGCAGTACTTC. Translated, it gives CASSQATGGEQYF.

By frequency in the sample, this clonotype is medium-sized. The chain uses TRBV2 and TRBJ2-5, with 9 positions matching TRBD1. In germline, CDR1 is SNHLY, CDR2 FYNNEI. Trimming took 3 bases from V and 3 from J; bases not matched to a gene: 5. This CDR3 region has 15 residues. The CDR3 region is CASSETDRGEETQYF. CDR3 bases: TGTGCCAGCAGTGAGACGGACAGGGGCGAAGAGACCCAGTACTTC.

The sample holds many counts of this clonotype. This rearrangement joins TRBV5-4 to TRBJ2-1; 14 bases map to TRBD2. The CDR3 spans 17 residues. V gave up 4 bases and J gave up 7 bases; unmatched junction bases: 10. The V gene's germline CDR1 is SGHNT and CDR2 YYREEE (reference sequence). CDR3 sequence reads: CASSEIPGLAGDNEQFF. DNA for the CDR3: TGTGCCAGCAGCGAGATACCGGGACTAGCGGGGGATAATGAGCAGTTCTTC.